This TCR beta chain is drawn from a study of human versus mouse CDR3 diversity and MHC coevolution (dated by TCRdb to 2015 to 2018). Background for the entire study: According to reports, the immunoSEQ assay can detect one in 200,000 T cells and keeps multiplex PCR amplification bias to a minimum. Across the mouse and human samples, each sample yielded between roughly 0.6 x 10^7 and 1.6 x 10^7 valid reads. Human naive CD4 T cell repertoires were used as a reference for TCR selection on multiple MHC II alleles and were compared with human-TCR-locus transgenic mice carrying single MHC II. Three healthy volunteer blood donors were included in the human cohort, with one aged 30 to 40, one aged 40 to 50 and one aged 60 to 69 at collection.

The QIAGEN blood and tissue kit was used to extract genomic DNA from the sorted cells, and that DNA was then quantified on a NanoDrop 1000. The immunoSEQ platform deep sequenced and quantified TCR alpha and beta chains by multiplex PCR of genomic DNA. The study's own analysis went as follows. IMGT gene and region definitions were used for annotation of the TCR sequences. Out-of-frame rearrangements were used as a proxy for the preselection repertoire and compared with in-frame clonotypes. The iCHAO1 estimator supplied with the immunoSEQ platform was used to estimate repertoire size. A Gini index based on the Lorenz curve was applied to in-frame amino acid clonotypes to measure clonal inequality. The intersect function in the R package tcR was used to count shared clonotypes, while the Jaccard index served to score similarity. The R prcomp function was used without normalization to run principal component analysis of V, J and V-J usage frequencies. TCRdb obtained this table from immuneACCESS and retained in-frame rearrangements with V and J assigned. These tables miss some clones; where compared with another copy, unresolved V genes account for less than half of the shortfall, and the remainder is unexplained. That table furnishes V, J and clone size, whereas the DNA furnished D and trimming. The sample profile shows 80,000 or so clones; 85% to 95% of them were found once. Approximately 1.5% of the sample is in the top ten clones.

Study-wide conclusions, independent of this receptor: The largest TCR beta repertoire according to iCHAO1 estimates belonged to humans, at about 1.5 million clonotypes, a result attributed likely to selection by multiple MHC II molecules. On average, humans had more CDR3 deletions and insertions than mice did, pointing to greater exonuclease and TdT activity. Most of the three human donors showed the lowest clonal inequality scores among all compared groups. Repertoire diversity was not regarded as directly comparable between humans and mice because human T cells were selected on 6 or 7 MHC II alleles.

As to this clone: It lacks a known antigen. No qualities accompany the bases; no much larger clone lies one base away.

Compared with germline, V lacks 4 bases and J lacks 2 bases; bases without a gene match: 5. The CDR3 contains 15 residues, cysteine and phenylalanine counted. Only the CDR3 DNA is retained, 45 bases long and in frame from the first base. CDR1 and CDR2, per the germline V gene (reference sequence), are SGHNT and YYREEE. Fluorescence-activated cell sorting was used to pull naive CD4 T cells, meaning cells that were CD45RO-negative and CD62L-positive, out of the PBMCs. About 50 ml of fresh peripheral blood was drawn per donor, and PBMCs were isolated by Ficoll density centrifugation. All samples were sorted on a FACSAria III instrument and reached purity above 90%.

The chain couples TRBV5-4 to TRBJ1-3, with 8 central nucleotides matching TRBD1. The origin of this receptor is a person aged 30-70 years in good health. The specimen was naive CD4+ T cells from blood. The cell subset or site label on this specimen signifies: CD45RO-negative CD62L-positive naive CD4 T cells. CDR3 region: CASSLGQGAGNTIYF. At the DNA level, the sequence is TGTGCCAGCAGCCTTGGACAGGGTGCTGGAAACACCATATATTTT.